The 30 T cell receptor beta chains given below trace back to one sample, sequenced in a study of shared clonotypes between healthy human individuals. Method: immunoSEQ multiplex PCR; TCRdb's copy keeps in-frame clones and lacks some. The sample records approximately 2,000,000 clones, just under 95% being singletons. The sequenced sample consisted of naive CD4+ T cells from PBMCs. The sample's subset: CD45RA+ positively selected. Source of these receptors: a man aged 18-30 years in good health. Some clones in this sample may be carry-over from other donors' samples.

The count of this clone is one. The J gene is TRBJ2-2, the V gene TRBV5-8; TRBD2 agrees at 15 bases. This CDR3 region has 18 residues. The ends lost 4 bases at V and 3 bases at J; junction bases unmatched: 7. Germline V lookup: CDR1 SGHTS, CDR2 YDEGEE. The CDR3 bases are TGTGCCAGCAGCGCCCCGGGACTAGCGGGGGGATACACCGGGGAGCTGTTTTTT. Protein: CASSAPGLAGGYTGELFF.

V gene TRBV7-8 combines with J gene TRBJ1-2; maybe TRBD1 (6 bases). There are 14 residues in the CDR3. Deletions cut 4 bases from V and 2 bases from J, with 11 bases between. Germline V CDR1 and CDR2: SGHVS, FQNEAQ. DNA for the CDR3: TGTGCCAGCAGCTCTCGACAGGCGAACTATGGCTACACCTTC. It yields the protein CASSSRQANYGYTF.

This rearrangement joins TRBV2 to TRBJ1-4, with D possibly TRBD1 on 6 matching bases. CDR1 is SNHLY, CDR2 FYNNEI, per germline. V dropped 8 bases and J dropped 3 bases, with 16 bases sitting between them. The length of the CDR3 is 15 residues. The CDR3 protein is CASRVVGAANEKLFF. The CDR3 DNA is TGTGCCAGCCGAGTGGTGGGGGCGGCTAATGAAAAACTGTTTTTT. Variable domain in full (rest from reference TRBV2 and TRBJ1-4): EPEVTQTPSHQVTQMGQEVILRCVPISNHLYFYWYRQILGQKVEFLVSFYNNEISEKSEIFDDQFSVERPDGSNFTLKIRSTKLEDSAMYFCASRVVGAANEKLFFGSGTQLSVL.

Here the CDR3 reads CASSRQGALRGYTF. In DNA, the CDR3 is TGTGCCAGCAGTCGACAGGGGGCCTTACGTGGCTACACCTTC. The V call is TRBV6-5, the J call TRBJ1-2; 10 bases are shared with TRBD1. The CDR3 is 14 amino acids. Germline loops: CDR1 MNHEY, CDR2 SVGAGI. V trimming: 5 bases; J trimming: 7 bases; junction bases outside the gene matches: 7.

On this clone itself: Within the sample, other DNA sequences also encode this same CDR3. The V and J genes are TRBV28 and TRBJ2-1; no reliable D call. From germline, CDR1 is MDHEN and CDR2 SYDVKM. V lost 5 bases, J lost 5 bases, and 16 bases lay in between. CDR3 size: 15 residues. The DNA for the CDR3 is TGTGCCAGCAGTCCCCCCGGAGCGTCTAACAATGAGCAGTTCTTC. This encodes CASSPPGASNNEQFF.

As to this clone: An end of the junction does not agree with germline; a read error may underlie this. V gene TRBV28 combines with J gene TRBJ1-2; 8 bases are a match to TRBD1. Germline V gene data show CDR1 as MDHEN and CDR2 as SYDVKM. This CDR3 comprises 16 residues. DNA of the CDR3: TGTGCCAGCAGTTTCCCGGGACAGGTCGTTTTCCTCGCTATGGCCTTC. It specifies CASSFPGQVVFLAMAF.

The V gene is TRBV7-2, the J gene TRBJ2-6; 7 bases line up with TRBD2. Germline CDR1 and CDR2: SGHTA and FQGNSA. With V trimmed by 5 bases and J by 1 base, 8 bases remained unmatched. The CDR3 has 17 residues. For the CDR3, the DNA is TGTGCCAGCAGCACCGCCGGGACTACTTCTGGGGCCAACGTCCTGACTTTC. Protein: CASSTAGTTSGANVLTF. Complete variable domain (other parts from reference TRBV7-2 and TRBJ2-6): GAGVSQSPSNKVTEKGKDVELRCDPISGHTALYWYRQSLGQGLEFLIYFQGNSAPDKSGLPSDRFSAERTGGSVSTLTIQRTQQEDSAVYLCASSTAGTTSGANVLTFGAGSRLTVL.

The chain employs TRBV7-8 and TRBJ1-3; D is undetermined. From germline, CDR1 is SGHVS and CDR2 FQNEAQ. The CDR3 runs to 18 residues. V dropped 6 bases and J dropped 5 bases, with 26 bases sitting between them. CDR3 bases: TGTGCCAGCAGTACCGGAAGCGGGTCCACTACTCTGAGAAACACCATATATTTT. This gives the protein CASSTGSGSTTLRNTIYF.

Only a few counts were recorded for this clone. The chain carries TRBV30 and TRBJ1-1, with unresolved D. This CDR3 has 13 amino acids. Trimming left V 8 bases short and J 3 bases short, with 16 bases between. Germline CDR1 reads GTSNPN; CDR2 reads SVGIG (reference sequence). In nucleotides, the CDR3 is TGTGCCGGATCCCTCGGAGCTCACACTGAAGCTTTCTTT. Its translation: CAGSLGAHTEAFF.

The rearrangement links TRBV11-2 to TRBJ2-2; D gene uncertain. V was trimmed by 5 bases and J by 6 bases, leaving 10 bases between them. The germline V gene encodes CDR1 SGHAT and CDR2 FQNNGV. The CDR3 covers 13 residues. The CDR3 spells CASSPTTPGELFF. The DNA of the CDR3 is TGTGCCAGCAGCCCGACGACCCCCGGGGAGCTGTTTTTT.

The chain recombines TRBV5-1 with TRBJ1-2; D is possibly TRBD1 (6 bases). V gave up 0 bases and J gave up 6 bases, with 12 bases separating them. In germline, CDR1 is SGHRS, CDR2 YFSETQ. This CDR3 is 14 amino acids long. The CDR3 bases are TGCGCCAGCAGCTTGGAAGGGGGAAAGGATGGCTACACCTTC. Translation: CASSLEGGKDGYTF.

The CDR3 nucleotides read TGCAGTGCTCCCCAGCGCTCTGAGCAGTTCTTC. Translated, it gives CSAPQRSEQFF. This chain connects TRBV20-1 to TRBJ2-1; D call uncertain. Looked up from germline, CDR1 is DFQATT and CDR2 is SNEGSKA (reference sequence). With 5 bases removed from V and 9 bases from J, the gap between germline ends came to 11 bases. CDR3 length: 11 residues.

The rearrangement joins TRBV20-1 to TRBJ2-5; D remains ambiguous. The length of the CDR3 is 11 residues. V lost 4 bases, J lost 5 bases, and 8 bases lay in between. Germline CDR1 and CDR2: DFQATT and SNEGSKA (reference sequence). The CDR3 DNA is TGCAGTGCTACTGATGGGGAGACCCAGTACTTC. Its protein is CSATDGETQYF.

Notes on this clone: Other DNA sequences of this sample code for an identical CDR3. The chain links TRBV28 to TRBJ1-2; no clear D. The CDR3 extends over 11 amino acids. Trimming stripped 1 base from V and 6 bases from J, with 3 bases between. Germline CDR1 is MDHEN and CDR2 is SYDVKM. The CDR3 here is CASSLSDGYTF. CDR3 nucleotides: TGTGCCAGCAGTTTATCCGATGGCTACACCTTC.

The chain employs TRBV7-3 and TRBJ2-6; D is ambiguous. This CDR3 contains 13 residues. Germline V CDR1 and CDR2: SGHTA, FQGTGA. Trimming removed 5 bases at V and 4 bases at J, with 6 bases between. The DNA for the CDR3 is TGTGCCAGCAGCGAGGCGGGGGCCAACGTCCTGACTTTC. It encodes CASSEAGANVLTF.

About this clone itself: The sample contains more than one DNA sequence encoding this CDR3. The chain couples TRBV28 to TRBJ2-3; no firm D call. This CDR3 is built from 12 residues. The V and J ends lost 4 bases and 4 bases respectively, with 6 bases between them. The germline gives CDR1 MDHEN, CDR2 SYDVKM. CDR3 amino acids: CASSSTADTQYF. In nucleotides, the CDR3 is TGTGCCAGCAGTTCTACGGCAGATACGCAGTATTTT.

The CDR3 DNA reads as TGTGCCAGTAGTCTGGGGACTAGCGGTCTATCCAAACGACCCGGGGAGCTGTTTTTT. Protein sequence: CASSLGTSGLSKRPGELFF. The chain employs TRBV19 and TRBJ2-2; TRBD2 matches at 11 bases. The germline V gene encodes CDR1 LNHDA and CDR2 SQIVND (reference sequence). Trimming took 5 bases from V and 6 from J; bases not matched to a gene: 17. The CDR3 has 19 residues.

V gene TRBV28 combines with J gene TRBJ2-5, with 7 nucleotides matching TRBD2. V gave up 5 bases and J gave up 1 base; unmatched junction bases: 7. Germline CDR1 and CDR2: MDHEN and SYDVKM. This CDR3 region has 15 residues. The CDR3 DNA reads as TGTGCCAGCAGTACCGGGGGGACGATCCAAGAGACCCAGTACTTC. Amino acids: CASSTGGTIQETQYF.

This sequence joins TRBV6-6 and TRBJ2-2, with unresolved D. The germline V gene encodes CDR1 MNHNY and CDR2 SVGAGI (reference sequence). Trimming stripped 6 bases from V and 1 base from J, with 9 bases between. The CDR3 is made up of 14 amino acids. CDR3 loop: CASRTAENTGELFF. The CDR3 DNA follows: TGTGCCAGCAGGACGGCAGAGAACACCGGGGAGCTGTTTTTT.

The chain is built from TRBV21-1 and TRBJ1-2; the D call TRBD1 from the table was never checked on the DNA. TRBV21-1 is classified as a pseudogene. The CDR3 is 15 residues long. CDR3 bases: TGTGCCAGCAGCAATGACAGGGGGCCAAACTATGGCTACACCTTC. Protein product: CASSNDRGPNYGYTF.

The chain is built from TRBV15 and TRBJ1-5; D is possibly TRBD1 (6 bases). V shed 5 bases and J shed 4 bases, with 9 bases lying between them. Germline CDR1 reads LNHNV; CDR2 reads YYDKDF (reference sequence). There are 13 residues in the CDR3. The CDR3 DNA reads as TGTGCCACCAGCGTCGACAGGAATCAGCCCCAGCATTTT. It yields the protein CATSVDRNQPQHF.

The rearrangement joins TRBV9 to TRBJ1-4, with D tentatively TRBD1 (5 bases). The germline CDR1 and CDR2 sequences are SGDLS and YYNGEE. The CDR3 runs to 15 residues. V was pared by 4 bases and J by 4 bases, with 14 bases between. Written as DNA, the CDR3 is TGTGCCAGCAGCACCTTCACAGGACATAATGAAAAACTGTTTTTT. It encodes CASSTFTGHNEKLFF.

The V gene is TRBV7-3, the J gene TRBJ2-7; 10 nucleotides line up with TRBD1. This CDR3 is built from 16 residues. Germline CDR1 and CDR2: SGHTA and FQGTGA. V gave up 5 bases and J gave up 5 bases; unmatched junction bases: 12. The CDR3 spells CASSVIGGTGAHEQYF. Here the CDR3 DNA reads TGTGCCAGCAGCGTCATAGGGGGGACAGGGGCCCACGAGCAGTACTTC.

This chain joins TRBV5-1 and TRBJ2-7; D remains ambiguous. Looked up from germline, CDR1 is SGHRS and CDR2 is YFSETQ. V was trimmed by 0 bases and J by 4 bases, leaving 17 bases between them. The length of the CDR3 is 16 residues. The CDR3 coding sequence is TGCGCCAGCAGCTTGGCCGAGACTGAAGTAGGGTACGAGCAGTACTTC. It yields the protein CASSLAETEVGYEQYF.

The chain recombines TRBV5-1 with TRBJ1-1; no firm D call. The germline V gene encodes CDR1 SGHRS and CDR2 YFSETQ. Trimming pared 3 bases from V and 1 base from J, leaving 13 bases between. The CDR3 is 15 amino acids. The CDR3 DNA sequence: TGCGCCAGCAGCTGGACCTCAGTGAAGAACACTGAAGCTTTCTTT. This sequence encodes CASSWTSVKNTEAFF.

Comments on this clone: At one end, the junction sequence differs from germline, possibly due to a read error. CDR3 bases: TGCGCCAGCACCCAAGGGTCCGGAGCTTTCGGCTACGAGCAGTACTTC. Translated: CASTQGSGAFGYEQYF. The rearrangement joins TRBV4-1 to TRBJ2-7, with unresolved D. In germline, CDR1 is MGHRA, CDR2 YSYEKL. The CDR3 totals 16 residues.

This clone was counted a single time. The gene calls are TRBV7-9 and TRBJ2-5, with 7 bases matching TRBD2. The CDR3 has 16 amino acids. CDR1 and CDR2 (germline): SEHNR, FQNEAQ (reference sequence). V gave up 5 bases and J gave up 2 bases; unmatched junction bases: 11. The CDR3 sequence is CASSRSGTNGQETQYF. In DNA form, the CDR3 reads TGTGCCAGCAGCCGCTCCGGGACTAATGGGCAAGAGACCCAGTACTTC.

This sequence joins TRBV7-3 and TRBJ2-5, with TRBD1 matching over 8 bases. The J segment lost 5 bases and the V segment lost 5 bases, leaving 10 bases of the junction unmatched. Germline V gene sequence: CDR1 SGHTA, CDR2 FQGTGA. The CDR3 length is 15 residues. CDR3 DNA sequence: TGTGCCAGCAGCCCCGCCCGGACAGGGAGGGAGACCCAGTACTTC. The encoded protein is CASSPARTGRETQYF.

A single count supports this clone. The chain recombines TRBV29-1 with TRBJ2-3; D might be TRBD2 (5 bases). The CDR3 totals 13 residues. Germline V gives CDR1 SQVTM, CDR2 ANQGSEA. V was shortened by 7 bases and J by 0 bases, with 11 bases between the two germline ends. The CDR3 DNA follows: TGCAGCGGACGGCGGACTAGCACAGATACGCAGTATTTT. This translates into CSGRRTSTDTQYF.

J is TRBJ1-1 and V is TRBV7-8; the D gene is possibly TRBD1 (5 bases). V was cut by 4 bases and J by 5 bases, with 20 bases left in between. The germline CDR1 and CDR2 sequences are SGHVS and FQNEAQ. The CDR3 runs 16 residues. This CDR3 reads CASSYIRGGRGTEAFF. The CDR3 bases are TGTGCCAGCAGCTACATAAGGGGCGGCCGGGGGACTGAAGCTTTCTTT.